The next 10 T cell receptor beta chains were all read from a single sample in a study of OX40 agonist ivuxolimab in advanced cancers. Generated by immunoSEQ multiplex PCR, the TCRdb table keeps only in-frame clones and is missing some. Of 50,000 to 55,000 clones listed, roughly nine tenths are singletons. Sample: CD4+ or CD8+ T cells sorted from blood, taken in a trial of the OX40 agonist ivuxolimab. The receptors stem from an adult with an advanced solid tumor such as melanoma, head and neck, liver or kidney cancer.

The genes are TRBV5-1 and TRBJ2-1; D unresolved. Trimming removed 3 bases at V and 0 bases at J, with 16 bases between. The CDR3 is made up of 17 amino acids. Germline V CDR1 and CDR2: SGHRS, YFSETQ. CDR3 sequence reads: CASSSGPSRSSYNEQFF. In DNA, the CDR3 is TGCGCCAGCAGCTCGGGCCCGAGCCGGAGCTCCTACAATGAGCAGTTCTTC.

V gene TRBV19 combines with J gene TRBJ2-7, with 9 bases fitting TRBD1. The junction had 7 bases not matched to a gene; V was cut back by 3 bases and J by 4 bases. The CDR3 is 15 amino acids. The germline gives CDR1 LNHDA, CDR2 SQIVND (reference sequence). For the CDR3, the DNA is TGTGCCAGTAGTATCAGGTCGGGACAGGGTTACGAGCAGTACTTC. Protein: CASSIRSGQGYEQYF.

V gene TRBV9 combines with J gene TRBJ2-5; D not resolved. The CDR3 sequence is 15 residues long. V was cut by 6 bases and J by 1 base, with 16 bases left in between. The germline CDR1 and CDR2 sequences are SGDLS and YYNGEE. The CDR3 DNA reads TGTGCCAGCACTAAAAATACGGGCTCCCAAGAGACCCAGTACTTC. Protein: CASTKNTGSQETQYF.

The chain links TRBV5-6 to TRBJ2-1; no firm D call. V was clipped by 4 bases and J by 0 bases, with 11 bases between them. Germline V gives CDR1 SGHDT, CDR2 YYEEEE. CDR3 length: 15 amino acids. The CDR3 bases are TGTGCCAGCAGCCTAGACCGCGGCTCCTACAATGAGCAGTTCTTC. This translates into CASSLDRGSYNEQFF.

The chain has TRBV6-1 and TRBJ1-5; 7 nucleotides agree with TRBD1. Germline-derived CDR1 and CDR2 are MNHNS and SASEGT. The CDR3 has 15 residues. The V segment lost 2 bases and the J segment 5 bases; nucleotides outside the gene matches: 6. This CDR3 reads CASSERGTEYQPQHF. The CDR3 region has the DNA TGTGCCAGCAGTGAACGTGGGACAGAGTATCAGCCCCAGCATTTT.

CDR3 sequence (DNA): TGTGCTAGTGGTCCCCGGGTAGCGAGAACAGGAACAGATACGCAGTATTTT. Protein sequence: CASGPRVARTGTDTQYF. V gene TRBV12-5 combines with J gene TRBJ2-3; D could derive from TRBD1 or TRBD2 (5 bases each). CDR1 is LGHNT, CDR2 FRNRAP, per germline. This CDR3 has 17 amino acids. Trimming shortened V by 5 bases and J by 3 bases, and 21 bases separated the two germline ends. Using reference TRBV12-5 and TRBJ2-3 for the parts outside the CDR3, the full variable domain is DARVTQTPRHKVTEMGQEVTMRCQPILGHNTVFWYRQTMMQGLELLAYFRNRAPLDDSGMPKDRFSAEMPDATLATLKIQPSEPRDSAVYFCASGPRVARTGTDTQYFGPGTRLTVL.

The chain employs TRBV2 and TRBJ1-1; D is perhaps TRBD1 (5 bases). Trimming cost V 5 bases and J 2 bases, with 6 bases left between them. The CDR3 spans 12 residues. The germline gives CDR1 SNHLY, CDR2 FYNNEI. The CDR3: CASSTGNTEAFF. The CDR3 DNA sequence: TGTGCCAGCAGTACAGGAAACACTGAAGCTTTCTTT.

This clone has only one observation. The chain employs TRBV2 and TRBJ2-7; a weak D match, TRBD2 (7 bases). Germline assignment: CDR1 SNHLY and CDR2 FYNNEI. The CDR3 is 16 amino acids. V was shortened by 3 bases and J by 2 bases, with 17 bases between the two germline ends. CDR3 region: CASSDPLRGGTYEQYF. DNA of the CDR3: TGTGCCAGCAGTGACCCCTTGAGGGGGGGGACCTACGAGCAGTACTTC.

The chain recombines TRBV2 with TRBJ1-5; 7 bases are a match to TRBD1. J was trimmed by 7 bases and V by 5 bases; bases with no gene match: 5. Germline values: CDR1 SNHLY, CDR2 FYNNEI. The CDR3 runs to 13 residues. The CDR3 here is CASSNRGIQPQHF. CDR3 sequence (DNA): TGTGCCAGCAGTAACAGGGGCATCCAGCCCCAGCATTTT.

V usage is TRBV11-1 and J usage is TRBJ2-2; 8 bases are shared with TRBD2. Trimming removed 5 bases from V and 5 bases from J; junction bases left unmatched: 7. The germline V gene has CDR1 SGHAT and CDR2 FQDESV (reference sequence). The CDR3 covers 15 residues. The DNA for the CDR3 is TGTGCCAGCAGCAAGCGGGAGTGGGGGACCGGGGAGCTGTTTTTT. Translation: CASSKREWGTGELFF.